These 7 T cell receptor beta chains share one sample of origin, sequenced in a study of metastatic and nonmetastatic thyroid tumors. Ahead of thyroid surgery, no patient had received treatment of any kind. TCRdb reanalyzed the PCR reads with MiXCR. This sample carries 30,000 to 40,000 clones, about 20% of them seen once, and the ten largest clones take 22%. The sequenced sample consisted of blood. Receptor source: a female donor with papillary thyroid cancer or a benign thyroid nodule (not recorded which). Some clones in this sample may be carry-over from other donors' samples.

The sample holds many counts of this clone. This chain joins TRBV6-1 and TRBJ1-1; D is undetermined. CDR1 is MNHNS and CDR2 is SASEGT in the germline V gene. There are 13 residues in the CDR3. The V end lost 7 bases, the J end lost 6 bases, and 15 bases lay between the germline ends. For the CDR3, the DNA is TGTGCCAGCATCACTCTGTGGAGAGCTGAAGCTTTCTTT. Its translation is CASITLWRAEAFF.

The table lists this clone with many counts. This rearrangement joins TRBV5-6 to TRBJ2-7, with 11 positions matching TRBD1. Looked up from germline, CDR1 is SGHDT and CDR2 is YYEEEE. Trimming removed 4 bases from V and 5 bases from J; junction bases left unmatched: 5. The length of the CDR3 is 14 residues. The CDR3 reads CASSPGQGENEQYF. The CDR3 bases are TGTGCCAGCAGCCCGGGACAGGGGGAGAACGAGCAGTACTTC.

This clone was picked up one time. The rearrangement links TRBV7-2 to TRBJ1-1, with D tentatively TRBD1 (5 bases). V was trimmed by 5 bases and J by 6 bases, leaving 16 bases between them. The CDR3 sequence is 14 residues long. Germline-derived CDR1 and CDR2 are SGHTA and FQGNSA. The DNA for the CDR3 is TGTGCCAGCAGCCCTAGAGGCAGGGAATCTGAAGCTTTCTTT. Its protein is CASSPRGRESEAFF.

In its sample, this clone was seen many times. The CDR3 sequence is CASSLQGGQPQHF. The CDR3 bases are TGTGCCAGCAGTTTACAGGGCGGTCAGCCCCAGCATTTT. The rearrangement uses TRBV12-3 or TRBV12-4 and TRBJ1-5, with D maybe TRBD1 (5 bases). Deletions cut 2 bases from V and 6 bases from J, with 8 bases between. The CDR3 loop spans 13 amino acids.

There are many counts of this clone. The V call is TRBV11-2, the J call TRBJ2-1, with D possibly being TRBD2 (7 bases). The V end was cut by 1 base, the J end by 4 bases, with 14 bases between. CDR3 length: 16 amino acids. Germline values: CDR1 SGHAT, CDR2 FQNNGV. The CDR3 sequence is CASSLGEGGKYNEQFF. CDR3 nucleotides: TGTGCCAGCAGCTTAGGAGAGGGGGGGAAGTACAATGAGCAGTTCTTC.

This clone came up many times. This rearrangement joins TRBV4-1 to TRBJ1-1; D perhaps matches TRBD1 (6 bases). There are 14 residues in the CDR3. The V gene lost 1 base and the J gene lost 2 bases, with 8 bases spanning the gap. Looked up from germline, CDR1 is MGHRA and CDR2 is YSYEKL. The CDR3 sequence is CASSQGTVNTEAFF. CDR3 DNA: TGCGCCAGCAGCCAAGGGACAGTAAACACTGAAGCTTTCTTT.

In its sample, this clone was seen many times. The chain is built from TRBV7-2 and TRBJ2-7; D ambiguous. The germline V gene encodes CDR1 SGHTA and CDR2 FQGNSA. Trimming pared 5 bases from V and 6 bases from J, leaving 11 bases between. This CDR3 has 12 amino acids. DNA for the CDR3: TGTGCCAGCAGCGTGTACTCGGGCGAGCAGTACTTC. It translates to CASSVYSGEQYF.